This T cell receptor (beta chain) is from a study of patients and donors after allogeneic stem cell transplantation. Trimming removed 0 bases from V and 4 bases from J; junction bases left unmatched: 3. CDR1 and CDR2 from the germline V gene are SGHRS and YFSETQ. The CDR3 sequence is 14 residues long. TCRdb re-analysed the RT-PCR reads in MiXCR, keeping a single row per CDR3 protein. Counted here are roughly 230,000 distinct CDR3 sequences, 12% to 15% occurring once; the ten biggest clones make up 11%. Many counts were recorded for this clonotype. This clonotype was obtained from a human donor who was either an allogeneic HSCT recipient or a stem cell or donor lymphocyte infusion donor (not recorded which). It is not recorded whose cells these are; they may come from a transplant donor. The J gene is TRBJ1-2, the V gene TRBV5-1, with 7 bases matching TRBD1. Sample: blood, either unsorted or a sorted T cell fraction (not recorded which). For the CDR3, the DNA is TGCGCCAGCAGCTTGGATACAGGGGTCTATGGCTACACCTTC. Protein sequence: CASSLDTGVYGYTF.